The clone carrying this T cell receptor (beta chain) showed up just once. Its antigen is not identified. This specimen belongs to a study of a mutant IDH1 vaccine in newly diagnosed glioma. Here immunoSEQ multiplex PCR was the method, and the copy in TCRdb shows in-frame clones only, minus some. The table has roughly 51,000 clones, around 80% seen once. As to time point: week 5, during vaccination. It was 300 ug of mutant IDH1 20-mer peptide that made up each vaccine dose, given with topical imiquimod. Newly diagnosed WHO grade 3 or 4 IDH1-mutant, ATRX-lost astrocytomas were identified in the donors. This CDR3 region has 13 residues. The V gene's germline CDR1 is MNHNY and CDR2 SVGAGI (reference sequence).

The sequence came from a man aged 25-40 years with glioma. The specimen was PBMCs, collected from a glioma patient whose treatment included an IDH1 peptide vaccine. The chain recombines TRBV6-6 with TRBJ2-5; D is unclear. With the DNA end fitting TRBJ2-7 better, the J assignment may be wrong. DNA for the CDR3: TGTGCCAGCAGTTACGGGTCGGAGTACGAGCAGTACTTC. Its protein is CASSYGSEYEQYF.